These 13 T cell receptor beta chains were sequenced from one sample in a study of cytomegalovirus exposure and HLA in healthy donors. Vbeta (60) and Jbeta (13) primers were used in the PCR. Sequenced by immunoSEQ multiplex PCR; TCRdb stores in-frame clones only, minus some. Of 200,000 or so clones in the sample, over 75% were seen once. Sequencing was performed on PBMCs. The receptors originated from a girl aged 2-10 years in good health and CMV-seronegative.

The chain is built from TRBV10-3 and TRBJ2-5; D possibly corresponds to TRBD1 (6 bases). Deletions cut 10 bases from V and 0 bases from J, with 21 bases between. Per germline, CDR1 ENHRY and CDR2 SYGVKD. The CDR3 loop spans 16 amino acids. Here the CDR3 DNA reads TGTGCCACCTCGAAACCTGGACAGCGGTACCAAGAGACCCAGTACTTC. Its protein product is CATSKPGQRYQETQYF.

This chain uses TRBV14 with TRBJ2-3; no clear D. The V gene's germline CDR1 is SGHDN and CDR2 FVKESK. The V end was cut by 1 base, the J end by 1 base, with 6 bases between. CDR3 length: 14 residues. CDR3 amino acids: CASSQGAGTDTQYF. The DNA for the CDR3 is TGTGCCAGCAGCCAAGGGGCAGGCACAGATACGCAGTATTTT.

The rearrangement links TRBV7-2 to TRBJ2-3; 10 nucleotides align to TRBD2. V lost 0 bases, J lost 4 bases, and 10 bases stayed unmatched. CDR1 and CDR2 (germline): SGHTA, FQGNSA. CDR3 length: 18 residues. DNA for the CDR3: TGTGCCAGCAGCTTAGCGTGGCTAGCGGGAGATTATTCAGATACGCAGTATTTT. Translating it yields CASSLAWLAGDYSDTQYF.

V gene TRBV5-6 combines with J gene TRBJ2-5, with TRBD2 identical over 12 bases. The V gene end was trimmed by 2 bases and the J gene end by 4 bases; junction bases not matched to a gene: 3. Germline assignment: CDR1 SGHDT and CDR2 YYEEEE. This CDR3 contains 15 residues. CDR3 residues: CASSLLAGGAETQYF. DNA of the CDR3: TGTGCCAGCAGCTTACTAGCGGGGGGCGCAGAGACCCAGTACTTC.

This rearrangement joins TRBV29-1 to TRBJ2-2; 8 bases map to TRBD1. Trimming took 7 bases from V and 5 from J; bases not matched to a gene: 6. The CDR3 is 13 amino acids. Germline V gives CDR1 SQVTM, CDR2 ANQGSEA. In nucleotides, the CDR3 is TGCAGCGCGAGGACAGGGAGGACCGGGGAGCTGTTTTTT. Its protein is CSARTGRTGELFF.

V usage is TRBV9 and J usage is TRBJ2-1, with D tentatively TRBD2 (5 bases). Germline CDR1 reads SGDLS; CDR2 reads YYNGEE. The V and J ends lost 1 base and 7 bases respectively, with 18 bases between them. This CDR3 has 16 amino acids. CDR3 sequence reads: CASSVKLVGGDNEQFF. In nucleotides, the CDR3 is TGTGCCAGCAGCGTAAAACTAGTCGGAGGTGATAATGAGCAGTTCTTC.

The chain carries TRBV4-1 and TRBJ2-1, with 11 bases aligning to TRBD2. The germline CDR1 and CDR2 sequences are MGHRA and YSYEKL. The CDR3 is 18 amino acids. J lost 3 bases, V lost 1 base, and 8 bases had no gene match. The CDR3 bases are TGCGCCAGCAGCCAAGGAGCGGCACTAGCGGGGGACTACAATGAGCAGTTCTTC. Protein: CASSQGAALAGDYNEQFF.

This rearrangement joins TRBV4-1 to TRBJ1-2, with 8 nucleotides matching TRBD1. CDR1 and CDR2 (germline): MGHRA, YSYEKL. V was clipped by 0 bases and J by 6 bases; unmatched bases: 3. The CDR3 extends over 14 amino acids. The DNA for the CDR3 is TGCGCCAGCAGCCAAGAGGACAGGGTCCATGGCTACACCTTC. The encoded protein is CASSQEDRVHGYTF.

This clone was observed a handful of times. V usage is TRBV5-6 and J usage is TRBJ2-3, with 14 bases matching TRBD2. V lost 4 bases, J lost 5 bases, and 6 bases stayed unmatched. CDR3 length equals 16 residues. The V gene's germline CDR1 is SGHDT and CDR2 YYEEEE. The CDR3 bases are TGTGCCAGCAGCGCTGCCGGACTAGCGGGAGGAGATACGCAGTATTTT. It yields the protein CASSAAGLAGGDTQYF.

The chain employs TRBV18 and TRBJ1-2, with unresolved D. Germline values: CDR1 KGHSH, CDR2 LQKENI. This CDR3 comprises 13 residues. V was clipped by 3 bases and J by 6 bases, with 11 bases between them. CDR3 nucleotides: TGTGCCAGCTCACCCCGCGGGTCAGATGGCTACACCTTC. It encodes CASSPRGSDGYTF.

The CDR3 DNA follows: TGTGCCAGCAGCCGCGGGGGTGGGAATGAGCAGTTCTTC. Translated, it gives CASSRGGGNEQFF. The V gene is TRBV7-3, the J gene TRBJ2-1; 7 nucleotides agree with TRBD2. CDR3 length equals 13 residues. Germline values: CDR1 SGHTA, CDR2 FQGTGA. The J segment lost 7 bases and the V segment lost 5 bases, leaving 5 bases of the junction unmatched.

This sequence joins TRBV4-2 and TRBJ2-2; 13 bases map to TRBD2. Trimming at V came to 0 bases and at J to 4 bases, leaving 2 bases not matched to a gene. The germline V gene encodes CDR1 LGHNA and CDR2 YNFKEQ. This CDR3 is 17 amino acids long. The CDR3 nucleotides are TGTGCCAGCAGCCAAGAGGGACTAGCGGGGCCCACCGGGGAGCTGTTTTTT. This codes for CASSQEGLAGPTGELFF.

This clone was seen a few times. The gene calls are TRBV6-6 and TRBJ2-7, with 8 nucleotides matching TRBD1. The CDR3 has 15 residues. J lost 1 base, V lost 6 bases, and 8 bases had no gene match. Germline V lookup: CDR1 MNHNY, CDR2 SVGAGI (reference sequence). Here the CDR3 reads CASRPPGQGSYEQYF. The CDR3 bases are TGTGCCAGCAGGCCCCCAGGACAGGGATCCTACGAGCAGTACTTC.